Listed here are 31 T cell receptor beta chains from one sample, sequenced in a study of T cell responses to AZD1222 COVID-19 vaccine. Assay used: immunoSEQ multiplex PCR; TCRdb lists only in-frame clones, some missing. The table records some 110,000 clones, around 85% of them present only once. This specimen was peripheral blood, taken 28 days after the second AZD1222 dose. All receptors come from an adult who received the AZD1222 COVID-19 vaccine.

CDR3 amino acids: CAWGLVGQQKNEKLFF. The DNA for the CDR3 is TGTGCCTGGGGTCTCGTAGGACAGCAGAAAAATGAAAAACTGTTTTTT. The V and J genes are TRBV30 and TRBJ1-4, with a tentative D call TRBD1 (6 bases). V was clipped by 5 bases and J by 5 bases, with 21 bases between them. CDR3 length equals 16 residues. Germline V gene sequence: CDR1 GTSNPN, CDR2 SVGIG (reference sequence).

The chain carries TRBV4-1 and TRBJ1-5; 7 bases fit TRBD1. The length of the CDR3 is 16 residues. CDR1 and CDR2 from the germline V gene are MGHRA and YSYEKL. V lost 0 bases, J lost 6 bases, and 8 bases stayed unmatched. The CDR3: CASSQDPAGGFQPQHF. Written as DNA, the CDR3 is TGCGCCAGCAGCCAAGATCCGGCAGGGGGGTTTCAGCCCCAGCATTTT.

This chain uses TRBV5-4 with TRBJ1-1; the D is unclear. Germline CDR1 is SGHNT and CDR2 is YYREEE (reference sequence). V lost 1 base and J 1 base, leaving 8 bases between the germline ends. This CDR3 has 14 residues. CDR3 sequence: CASSLIQQNTEAFF. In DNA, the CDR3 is TGTGCCAGCAGCTTGATACAGCAGAACACTGAAGCTTTCTTT.

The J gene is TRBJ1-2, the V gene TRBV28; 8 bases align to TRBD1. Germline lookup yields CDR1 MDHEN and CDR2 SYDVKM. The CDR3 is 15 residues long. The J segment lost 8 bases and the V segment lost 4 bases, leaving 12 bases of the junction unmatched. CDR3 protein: CASSSAGQGRGGYTF. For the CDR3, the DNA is TGTGCCAGCAGTTCCGCCGGACAGGGAAGAGGCGGCTACACCTTC.

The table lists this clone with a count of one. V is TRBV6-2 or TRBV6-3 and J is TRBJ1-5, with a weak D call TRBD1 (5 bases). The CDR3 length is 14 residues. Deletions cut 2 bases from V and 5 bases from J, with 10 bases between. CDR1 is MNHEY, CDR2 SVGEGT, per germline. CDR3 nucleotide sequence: TGTGCCAGCAGTTACACAGGCCTAGATCAGCCCCAGCATTTT. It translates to CASSYTGLDQPQHF.

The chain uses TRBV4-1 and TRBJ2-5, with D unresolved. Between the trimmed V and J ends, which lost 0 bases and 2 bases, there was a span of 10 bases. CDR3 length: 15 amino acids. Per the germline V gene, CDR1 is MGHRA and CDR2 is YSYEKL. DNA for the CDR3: TGCGCCAGCAGCCAAGATGGTCGGAGACAAGAGACCCAGTACTTC. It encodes CASSQDGRRQETQYF.

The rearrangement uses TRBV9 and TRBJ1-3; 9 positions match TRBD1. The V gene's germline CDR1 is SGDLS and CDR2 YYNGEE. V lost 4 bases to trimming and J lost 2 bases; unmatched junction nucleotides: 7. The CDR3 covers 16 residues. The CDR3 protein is CASSRRGQGTGNTIYF. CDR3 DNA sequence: TGTGCCAGCAGCCGCCGAGGACAGGGGACTGGAAACACCATATATTTT.

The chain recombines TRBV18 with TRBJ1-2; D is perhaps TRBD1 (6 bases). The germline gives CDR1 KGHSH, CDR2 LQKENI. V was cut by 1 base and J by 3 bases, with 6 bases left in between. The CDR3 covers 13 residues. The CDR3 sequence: CASSPQGDYGYTF. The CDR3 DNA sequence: TGTGCCAGCTCACCACAGGGGGACTATGGCTACACCTTC.

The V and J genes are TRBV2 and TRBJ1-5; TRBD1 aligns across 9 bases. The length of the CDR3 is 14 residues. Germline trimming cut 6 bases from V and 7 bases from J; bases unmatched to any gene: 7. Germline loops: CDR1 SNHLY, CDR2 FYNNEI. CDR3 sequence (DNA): TGTGCCAGCAGCGCGGGACAGGGATGGCAGCCCCAGCATTTT. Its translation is CASSAGQGWQPQHF.

DNA for the CDR3: TGTGCCAGCAGTAGGCTCCTAGCGGGGGGGCCGGATACGCAGTATTTT. It codes for CASSRLLAGGPDTQYF. V usage is TRBV27 and J usage is TRBJ2-3; 12 positions match TRBD2. Germline V gene sequence: CDR1 MNHEY, CDR2 SMNVEV (reference sequence). V was clipped by 5 bases and J by 6 bases; unmatched bases: 9. CDR3 size: 16 residues.

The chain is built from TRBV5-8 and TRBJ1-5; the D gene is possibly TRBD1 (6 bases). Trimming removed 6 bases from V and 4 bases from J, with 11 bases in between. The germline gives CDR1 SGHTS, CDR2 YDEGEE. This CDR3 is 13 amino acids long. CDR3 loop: CASNTGLNQPQHF. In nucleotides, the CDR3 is TGTGCCAGCAACACAGGGTTAAATCAGCCCCAGCATTTT.

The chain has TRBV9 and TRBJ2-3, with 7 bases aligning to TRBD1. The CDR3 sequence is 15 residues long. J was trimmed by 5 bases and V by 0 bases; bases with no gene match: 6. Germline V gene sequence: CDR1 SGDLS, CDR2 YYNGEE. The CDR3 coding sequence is TGTGCCAGCAGCGTAGGAGGGGGCTGGATAGATACGCAGTATTTT. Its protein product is CASSVGGGWIDTQYF.

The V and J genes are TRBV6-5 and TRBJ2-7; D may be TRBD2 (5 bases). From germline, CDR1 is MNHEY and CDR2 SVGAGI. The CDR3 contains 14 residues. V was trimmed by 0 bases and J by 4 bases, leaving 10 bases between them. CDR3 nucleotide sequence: TGTGCCAGCAGTTACTCTCTCGGGGATTACGAGCAGTACTTC. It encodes CASSYSLGDYEQYF.

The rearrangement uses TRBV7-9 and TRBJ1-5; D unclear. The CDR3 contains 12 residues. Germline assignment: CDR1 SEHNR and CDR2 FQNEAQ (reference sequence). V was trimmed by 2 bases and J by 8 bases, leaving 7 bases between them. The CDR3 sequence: CASSLSGEPQHF. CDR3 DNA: TGTGCCAGCAGCTTATCGGGTGAGCCCCAGCATTTT. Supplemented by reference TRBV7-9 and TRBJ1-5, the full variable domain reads DTGVSQNPRHKITKRGQNVTFRCDPISEHNRLYWYRQTLGQGPEFLTYFQNEAQLEKSRLLSDRFSAERPKGSFSTLEIQRTEQGDSAMYLCASSLSGEPQHFGDGTRLSIL.

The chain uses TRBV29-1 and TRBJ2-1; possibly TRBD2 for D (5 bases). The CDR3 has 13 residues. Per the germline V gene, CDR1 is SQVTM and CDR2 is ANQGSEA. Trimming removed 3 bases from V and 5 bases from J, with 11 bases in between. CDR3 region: CSVEDLMNNEQFF. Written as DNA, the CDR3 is TGCAGCGTTGAGGACTTGATGAACAATGAGCAGTTCTTC.

The CDR3 loop is CASSLEPGRPNSPLHF. The CDR3 DNA reads as TGTGCCAGCAGTTTAGAGCCGGGACGGCCGAATTCACCCCTCCACTTT. This chain connects TRBV27 to TRBJ1-6; D might be TRBD1 (5 bases). Trimming took 2 bases from V and 7 from J, leaving 15 bases between them. This CDR3 is built from 16 residues. Germline CDR1 MNHEY, CDR2 SMNVEV (reference sequence).

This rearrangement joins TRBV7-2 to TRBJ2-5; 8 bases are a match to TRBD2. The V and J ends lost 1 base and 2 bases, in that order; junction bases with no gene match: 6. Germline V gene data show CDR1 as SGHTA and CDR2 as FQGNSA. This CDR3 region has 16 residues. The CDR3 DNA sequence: TGTGCCAGCAGCTTAGTTCGGGCGGGGGGTCAAGAGACCCAGTACTTC. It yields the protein CASSLVRAGGQETQYF.

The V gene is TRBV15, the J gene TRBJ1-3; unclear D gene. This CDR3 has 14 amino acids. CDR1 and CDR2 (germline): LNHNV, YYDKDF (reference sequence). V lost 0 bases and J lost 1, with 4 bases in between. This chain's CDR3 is CATSRDQSGNTIYF. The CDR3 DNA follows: TGTGCCACCAGCAGAGATCAGTCTGGAAACACCATATATTTT.

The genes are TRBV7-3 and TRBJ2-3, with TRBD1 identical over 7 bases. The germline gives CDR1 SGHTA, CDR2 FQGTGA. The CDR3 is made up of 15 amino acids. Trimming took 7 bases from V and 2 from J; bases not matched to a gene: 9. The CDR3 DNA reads TGTGCCAGCACCGACAGGGTTAGCCACACAGATACGCAGTATTTT. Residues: CASTDRVSHTDTQYF.

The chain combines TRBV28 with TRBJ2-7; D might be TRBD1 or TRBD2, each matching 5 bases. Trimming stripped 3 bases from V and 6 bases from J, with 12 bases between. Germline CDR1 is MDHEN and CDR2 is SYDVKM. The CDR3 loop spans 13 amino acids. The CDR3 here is CASSFGGIAEQYF. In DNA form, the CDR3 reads TGTGCCAGCAGTTTTGGGGGTATCGCCGAGCAGTACTTC.

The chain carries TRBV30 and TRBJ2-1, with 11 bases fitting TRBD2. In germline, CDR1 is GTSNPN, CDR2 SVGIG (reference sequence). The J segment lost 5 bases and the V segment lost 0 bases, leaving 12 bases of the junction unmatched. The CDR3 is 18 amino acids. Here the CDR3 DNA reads TGTGCCTGGAGTGTACGAGTCCTCTTAGCGGGGGGGCACAATGAGCAGTTCTTC. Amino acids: CAWSVRVLLAGGHNEQFF.

Here the CDR3 reads CASSQEDRSNEKLFF. The CDR3 bases are TGCGCCAGCAGCCAAGAGGACAGGTCTAATGAAAAACTGTTTTTT. The V and J genes are TRBV4-3 and TRBJ1-4, with 7 bases fitting TRBD1. CDR3 length equals 15 residues. CDR1 is LGHNA and CDR2 is YSLEER in the germline V gene. With 0 bases clipped from V and 3 bases from J, the junction kept 1 base outside the gene matches.

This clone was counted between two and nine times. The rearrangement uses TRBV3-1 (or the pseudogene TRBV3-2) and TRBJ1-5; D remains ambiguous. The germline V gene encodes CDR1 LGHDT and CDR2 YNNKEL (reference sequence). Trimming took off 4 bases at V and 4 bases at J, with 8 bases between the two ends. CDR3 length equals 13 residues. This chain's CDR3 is CASSRTVNQPQHF. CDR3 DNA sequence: TGTGCCAGCAGCCGGACGGTTAATCAGCCCCAGCATTTT.

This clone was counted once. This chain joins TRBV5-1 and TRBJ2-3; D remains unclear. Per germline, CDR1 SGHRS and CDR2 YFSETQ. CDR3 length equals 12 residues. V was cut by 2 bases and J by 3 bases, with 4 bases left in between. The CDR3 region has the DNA TGCGCCAGCAGCTTTGAGACAGATACGCAGTATTTT. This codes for CASSFETDTQYF.

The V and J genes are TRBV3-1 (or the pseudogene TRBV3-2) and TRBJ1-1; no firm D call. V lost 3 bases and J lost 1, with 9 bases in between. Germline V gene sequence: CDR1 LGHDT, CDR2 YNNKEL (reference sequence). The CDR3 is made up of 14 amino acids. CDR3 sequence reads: CASSHGYTNTEAFF. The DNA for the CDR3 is TGTGCCAGCAGCCACGGCTACACGAACACTGAAGCTTTCTTT.

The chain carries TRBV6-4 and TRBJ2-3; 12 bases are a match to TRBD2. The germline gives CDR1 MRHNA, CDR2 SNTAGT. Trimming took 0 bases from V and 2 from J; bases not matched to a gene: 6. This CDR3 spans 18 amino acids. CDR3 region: CASSDSPTSGGFTDTQYF. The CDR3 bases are TGTGCCAGCAGTGACTCCCCAACTAGCGGGGGGTTCACAGATACGCAGTATTTT.

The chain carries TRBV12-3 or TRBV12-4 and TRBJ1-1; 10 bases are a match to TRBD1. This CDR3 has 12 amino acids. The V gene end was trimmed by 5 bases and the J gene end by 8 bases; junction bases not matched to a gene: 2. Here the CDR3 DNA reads TGTGCCAGCAGTAAGGACAGGGGGGAAGCTTTCTTT. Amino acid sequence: CASSKDRGEAFF.

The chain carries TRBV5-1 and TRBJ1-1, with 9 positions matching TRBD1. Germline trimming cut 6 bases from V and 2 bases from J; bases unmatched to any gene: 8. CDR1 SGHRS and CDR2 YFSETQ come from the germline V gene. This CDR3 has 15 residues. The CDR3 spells CASTRQGGGNTEAFF. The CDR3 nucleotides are TGCGCCAGCACTAGACAGGGGGGAGGAAACACTGAAGCTTTCTTT.

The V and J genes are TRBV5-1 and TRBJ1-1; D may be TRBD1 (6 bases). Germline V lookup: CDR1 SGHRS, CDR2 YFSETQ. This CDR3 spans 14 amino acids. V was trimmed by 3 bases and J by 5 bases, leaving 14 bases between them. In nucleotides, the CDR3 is TGCGCCAGCAGCTCTGAGACAGGAAAAACTGAAGCTTTCTTT. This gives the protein CASSSETGKTEAFF.

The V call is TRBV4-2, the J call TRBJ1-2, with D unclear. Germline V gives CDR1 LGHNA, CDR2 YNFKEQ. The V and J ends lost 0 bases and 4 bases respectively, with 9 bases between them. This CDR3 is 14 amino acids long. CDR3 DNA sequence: TGTGCCAGCAGCCAAGAAGGGCAGAGCTATGGCTACACCTTC. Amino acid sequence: CASSQEGQSYGYTF.

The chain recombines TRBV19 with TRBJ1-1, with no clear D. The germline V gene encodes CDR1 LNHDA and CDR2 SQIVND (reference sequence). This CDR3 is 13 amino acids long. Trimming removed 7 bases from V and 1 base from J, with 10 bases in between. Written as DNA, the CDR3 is TGTGCCAGTACCCCACGTGGGAACACTGAAGCTTTCTTT. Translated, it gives CASTPRGNTEAFF.